Each of the 22 T cell receptor beta chains below was sequenced from the same sample in a study of T cells in women clearing cervical HPV infection. TCRdb keeps only in-frame clones here, not all; method: immunoSEQ multiplex PCR. The ten most abundant clones cover about 10% of a sample with over 15,000 clones. Sequenced: blood buffy coat. Source of these receptors: a woman between 18 and 75 years old with a cervical HPV16 infection that either progressed to CIN3+ or cleared (not recorded which).

About this clone itself: The read ends 3 residues before the CDR3 terminus; that terminus is restored from the germline J gene. The genes are TRBV6-1 and TRBJ2-5, with unresolved D. The length of the CDR3 is 15 residues. Trimming stripped 4 bases from V and 7 bases from J, with 19 bases between. The germline gives CDR1 MNHNS, CDR2 SASEGT. Here the CDR3 reads CASSADLPSRSTQYF. The DNA read from the CDR3 is TGTGCCAGCAGTGCCGACTTGCCGAGTCGCTCGACC.

Remarks on this clone: The read terminates 3 residues before the CDR3 end, so the remaining end is supplied by the germline J gene. The J gene is TRBJ2-5, the V gene TRBV20-1, with a tentative D call TRBD1 (6 bases). The CDR3 contains 19 residues. Deletions cut 0 bases from V and 4 bases from J, with 27 bases between. Germline V CDR1 and CDR2: DFQATT, SNEGSKA (reference sequence). CDR3 amino acids: CSARDPAWGQGHNGETQYF. Incomplete CDR3 DNA: TGCAGTGCTAGAGATCCTGCCTGGGGGCAGGGGCACAACGGAGAGACC.

In regard to this clone: With the read ending 3 residues before the CDR3 end, the germline J gene is used to fill in that end. The chain combines TRBV5-1 with TRBJ2-1, with 7 positions matching TRBD1. Germline V CDR1 and CDR2: SGHRS, YFSETQ. The V segment lost 7 bases and the J segment 3 bases; nucleotides outside the gene matches: 7. The CDR3 contains 14 residues. CDR3 DNA (partial): TGCGCCAGCGAAGTTGGACAGGACTACAATGAG. Protein: CASEVGQDYNE. In full, the CDR3 is CASEVGQDYNEQFF.

Comments on this clone: The read stops 3 residues short of the end of the CDR3; the missing end is completed from the germline J gene. The chain carries TRBV18 and TRBJ1-5; the D gene is possibly TRBD1 (5 bases). CDR3 size: 15 residues. Germline V gene lookup returns CDR1 KGHSH and CDR2 LQKENI. The V gene lost 6 bases and the J gene lost 0 bases, with 12 bases spanning the gap. CDR3 bases read: TGTGCCAGCTCTCCTACACAGGATAGCAATCAGCCC. Its protein product is CASSPTQDSNQP. The full CDR3 protein reads CASSPTQDSNQPQHF.

A remark on this clone: The sequence runs out 3 residues before the end of the CDR3; the remainder is reconstructed from the germline J gene. The chain couples TRBV2 to TRBJ2-7; 10 bases align to TRBD1. Germline V gene lookup returns CDR1 SNHLY and CDR2 FYNNEI. V dropped 4 bases and J dropped 4; count of bases not matched to a gene: 4. The CDR3 is made up of 14 amino acids. The sequenced CDR3 bases are TGTGCCAGCAGTGGACAGGGGGCGGCTTACGAG. Translation: CASSGQGAAYE. The entire CDR3 protein reads CASSGQGAAYEQYF.

On this clone itself: The CDR3 end falls 3 residues outside the read, so it is completed with the germline J gene. The chain carries TRBV19 and TRBJ1-2; no firm D call. Germline CDR1 LNHDA, CDR2 SQIVND (reference sequence). The CDR3 has 13 amino acids. The part of the CDR3 DNA that was read is TGTGCCAGTAGTATTGGACTAGCAAGCGGC. Translated: CASSIGLASG. The full CDR3 sequence reads CASSIGLASGYTF.

About this clone itself: Read data end 3 residues before the CDR3 end; the end is taken from the germline J gene. The V gene is TRBV5-6, the J gene TRBJ2-3; TRBD1 matches at 10 bases. V dropped 3 bases and J dropped 2; count of bases not matched to a gene: 3. The CDR3 extends over 15 amino acids. Germline V gene lookup returns CDR1 SGHDT and CDR2 YYEEEE. The CDR3 bases that were read are TGTGCCAGCAGCTCCGGGACAGGGGACACAGATACG. As protein: CASSSGTGDTDT. The whole CDR3 sequence is CASSSGTGDTDTQYF.

To note about this clone: From the germline J gene comes the end of the CDR3, since the read stops 3 residues before it. The chain combines TRBV11-2 with TRBJ1-2; D is ambiguous. The length of the CDR3 is 15 residues. V lost 0 bases to trimming and J lost 2 bases, with 10 bases between them. The V gene's germline CDR1 is SGHAT and CDR2 FQNNGV. CDR3: CASSLETDGNYGYTF. The DNA read from the CDR3 is TGTGCCAGCAGCTTAGAAACTGACGGGAACTATGGC.

Concerning this clone: The read falls 3 residues short of the CDR3 end, and the missing part is taken from the germline J gene. The chain links TRBV14 to TRBJ1-5; no clear D gene. The V end was cut by 2 bases, the J end by 6 bases, with 11 bases between. The CDR3 runs to 14 residues. Germline CDR1 SGHDN, CDR2 FVKESK. CDR3 sequence: CASSQSDPGQPQHF. The sequenced CDR3 bases are TGTGCCAGCAGCCAAAGCGATCCCGGTCAGCCC.

The CDR3 loop is CASTRQGGVETQYF. The DNA read from the CDR3 is TGTGCCAGCACCAGACAGGGGGGAGTAGAGACC. This rearrangement joins TRBV7-2 to TRBJ2-5; 9 bases fit TRBD1. The CDR3 goes on 3 residues after the read ends, and that part is filled in from the germline J gene. CDR3 length: 14 residues. Germline V gives CDR1 SGHTA, CDR2 FQGNSA. J was trimmed by 4 bases and V by 7 bases; bases with no gene match: 7.

Points on this clone: Coverage ceases 3 residues before the CDR3 finishes, and the germline J gene fills in the end. The chain combines TRBV20-1 with TRBJ1-2, with D possibly matching TRBD1 (6 bases). CDR1 is DFQATT and CDR2 is SNEGSKA in the germline V gene (reference sequence). V was trimmed by 2 bases and J by 0 bases, leaving 7 bases between them. CDR3 length: 13 residues. CDR3 region: CSARTGSNYGYTF. CDR3 DNA (partial): TGCAGTGCTAGAACAGGGTCTAACTATGGC.

For this clone: The CDR3 end is not reached by the read, which stops 3 residues before it; the germline J gene fills it in. The chain couples TRBV20-1 to TRBJ2-7; 7 bases align to TRBD2. Germline trimming cut 1 base from V and 4 bases from J; bases unmatched to any gene: 4. Germline values: CDR1 DFQATT, CDR2 SNEGSKA (reference sequence). The CDR3 runs 13 residues. CDR3 DNA, as far as it was read: TGCAGTGCTAGAGGGACTAGTCGGTACGAG. Its translation: CSARGTSRYE. The CDR3 reads in full as CSARGTSRYEQYF.

As concerns this clone: The DNA ends 3 residues before the CDR3 does, and the rest of the CDR3 is filled in from the germline J gene. This chain links TRBV20-1 with TRBJ2-1; D possibly corresponds to TRBD2 (5 bases). The CDR3 is made up of 12 amino acids. V lost 3 bases to trimming and J lost 8 bases, with 11 bases between them. Germline assignment: CDR1 DFQATT and CDR2 SNEGSKA (reference sequence). The CDR3 loop is CSASSLAHEQFF. The CDR3 DNA, read in part, is TGCAGTGCTAGTTCCCTAGCCCATGAG.

About this clone: One end of the junction is discordant with germline, which a read error may explain. Sequencing ends 3 residues short of the CDR3 end; the germline J gene provides the rest. This sequence joins TRBV7-6 and TRBJ2-5; D is unclear. This CDR3 comprises 11 residues. Germline CDR1 is SGHVS and CDR2 is FNYEAQ. The CDR3 DNA, read in part, is TGTGCCGGCAGCCCCTCAGAGACC. It codes for CAGSPSET. The full CDR3 reads CAGSPSETQYF. Supplemented by reference TRBV7-6 and TRBJ2-5, the full variable domain reads GAGVSQSPRYKVTKRGQDVALRCDPISGHVSLYWYRQALGQGPEFLTYFNYEAQQDKSGLPNDRFSAERPEGSISTLTIQRTEQRDSAMYRCAGSPSETQYFGPGTRLLVL.

The CDR3 region is CASSPPDGQGGTEAFF. Partial CDR3 DNA: TGTGCCAGCAGTCCTCCTGATGGACAGGGAGGGACTGAA. The chain is built from TRBV28 and TRBJ1-1; TRBD1 aligns across 8 bases. From the germline J gene comes the end of the CDR3, since the read stops 3 residues before it. Germline loops: CDR1 MDHEN, CDR2 SYDVKM. The CDR3 totals 16 residues. With V trimmed by 5 bases and J by 5 bases, 13 bases remained unmatched.

To note about this clone: Read coverage stops 3 residues before the CDR3 terminus; the germline J gene supplies the remainder. V usage is TRBV7-8 and J usage is TRBJ1-2, with TRBD1 identical over 8 bases. The junction had 11 bases not matched to a gene; V was cut back by 5 bases and J by 3 bases. Germline V gene data show CDR1 as SGHVS and CDR2 as FQNEAQ. The CDR3 runs to 16 residues. The CDR3 loop reads CASSPQQGVRDYGYTF. The sequenced part of the CDR3 DNA is TGTGCCAGCAGCCCCCAACAGGGGGTGAGGGACTATGGC.

As to this clone: Coverage ceases 3 residues before the CDR3 finishes, and the germline J gene fills in the end. This chain links TRBV9 with TRBJ2-5, with 8 bases identical to TRBD2. Germline V gene sequence: CDR1 SGDLS, CDR2 YYNGEE. The CDR3 consists of 13 residues. The CDR3: CASGGGSRKTQYF. The sequenced CDR3 bases are TGTGCAAGCGGGGGCGGGAGTAGAAAGACC.

Details on this clone: Read coverage stops 3 residues before the CDR3 terminus; the germline J gene supplies the remainder. The chain links TRBV7-7 to TRBJ1-6, with 11 positions matching TRBD1. V trimming: 3 bases; J trimming: 10 bases; junction bases outside the gene matches: 2. Germline assignment: CDR1 SSHAT and CDR2 FNYEAQ (reference sequence). The CDR3 extends over 14 amino acids. This CDR3 reads CASSFRTGGSPLHF. CDR3 DNA, as far as it was read: TGTGCCAGCAGCTTCCGGACAGGGGGCTCACCC. The variable domain in full, completed from reference TRBV7-7 and TRBJ1-6, reads GAGVSQSPRYKVTKRGQDVTLRCDPISSHATLYWYQQALGQGPEFLTYFNYEAQPDKSGLPSDRFSAERPEGSISTLTIQRTEQRDSAMYRCASSFRTGGSPLHFGNGTRLTVT.

Of note for this clone: The CDR3 end lies 3 residues beyond the end of the read and is filled in from the germline J gene. This rearrangement joins TRBV30 to TRBJ2-4; 12 bases agree with TRBD1. V lost 4 bases and J lost 1; bases outside the gene matches: 8. The CDR3 contains 17 residues. Germline CDR1 is GTSNPN and CDR2 is SVGIG (reference sequence). The CDR3 bases that were read are TGTGCCTGGAACCCCACCGGGACAGGGGGCGCCAAAAACATT. Its protein is CAWNPTGTGGAKNI. The whole CDR3 protein reads CAWNPTGTGGAKNIQYF.

As for this clone: The CDR3 end lies 3 residues beyond the end of the read and is filled in from the germline J gene. This chain connects TRBV5-6 to TRBJ1-6; D might be TRBD1 (5 bases). CDR1 SGHDT and CDR2 YYEEEE come from the germline V gene. The length of the CDR3 is 14 residues. Trimming took 4 bases from V and 7 from J, leaving 12 bases between them. CDR3 residues: CASSLMTVNSPLHF. The sequenced part of the CDR3 DNA is TGTGCCAGCAGCCTAATGACAGTCAATTCACCC.

In the case of this clone: From the germline J gene comes the end of the CDR3, since the read stops 3 residues before it. The rearrangement links TRBV7-9 to TRBJ1-5, with 8 bases fitting TRBD1. The junction had 3 bases not matched to a gene; V was cut back by 4 bases and J by 4 bases. Germline CDR1 reads SEHNR; CDR2 reads FQNEAQ (reference sequence). The CDR3 extends over 14 amino acids. CDR3 region: CASSSNRGNQPQHF. The DNA read from the CDR3 is TGTGCCAGCAGCTCGAACAGGGGGAATCAGCCC.

With respect to this clone: Read data end 3 residues before the CDR3 end; the end is taken from the germline J gene. The V and J genes are TRBV6-1 and TRBJ2-3; a possible D gene is TRBD2 (5 bases). Germline assignment: CDR1 MNHNS and CDR2 SASEGT. The CDR3 covers 13 residues. The CDR3 protein is CASSELLAFSQYF. The covered CDR3 bases are TGTGCCAGCAGTGAACTCCTAGCTTTTTCG.